The clone carrying this TCR beta chain was seen a few times. The CDR3 extends over 16 amino acids. Germline V lookup: CDR1 SGHRS, CDR2 YFSETQ. The V end was cut by 0 bases, the J end by 2 bases, with 9 bases between. These data originate in a study of regulatory T cells in long-lasting Graves disease. CDR3 regions were amplified by Arm-PCR using iRepertoire HTBI primers to build TCR beta libraries. In TCRdb, the multiplex PCR reads were re-called with MiXCR into one record per CDR3 protein. The data show roughly 420,000 distinct CDR3 sequences, with 12% to 15% seen just once and 17% held by the top ten. Time point: newly diagnosed GD, antithyroid drugs for less than 3 months. PBMCs were the source of the RNA used for TCR sequencing. This sample was shared with a second study, whose subject was T cells in Graves' hyperthyroidism and ophthalmopathy. That source adds: TCR CDR3 regions were first amplified by RT-PCR with HTBI primers.

The sequence was collected from a woman between 50 and 59 years old with Graves disease. V usage is TRBV5-1 and J usage is TRBJ2-6; D is perhaps TRBD2 (6 bases). Sequencing was performed on peripheral blood mononuclear cells (PBMCs), taken at new diagnosis, from a patient treated with antithyroid drugs. For the CDR3, the DNA is TGCGCCAGCAGCTTGGTGGCGGGAACTGGGGCCAACGTCCTGACTTTC. Residues: CASSLVAGTGANVLTF.